The rows below give T cell receptor beta chains drawn from one sample of a study of vaccination and CD4 T cells after COVID-19. Antigens of these TCRs are unknown. In TCRdb, the PCR reads were re-called with MiXCR into one record per CDR3 protein. The profile shows about 13,000 distinct CDR3 sequences, 45% to 65% of them singletons. The specimen was CD4+ T cells from blood, cultured in vitro. The source is a human donor who had recovered from COVID-19. Both conserved end residues are part of each CDR3. Each record gives: clone size, V gene, J gene, D gene, CDR3 DNA, CDR3 protein. The D gene is left open where the match is weak. For some rows the clone size is stated as once, few or many, or as a class when expanded; others skip it.

abundance: NA; v_gene: TRBV7-3; j_gene: TRBJ1-1; d_gene: NA; CDR3nt: TGTGCCAGCAGCCCCCGCGCAAAGGGAACTGAAGCTTTCTTT; CDR3aa: CASSPRAKGTEAFF
abundance: NA; v_gene: TRBV7-6; j_gene: TRBJ1-5; d_gene: NA; CDR3nt: TGTGCCAGCAGCTTAGGACCGGGGCGGCATCAGCCCCAGCATTTT; CDR3aa: CASSLGPGRHQPQHF
abundance: NA; v_gene: TRBV7-6; j_gene: TRBJ2-1; d_gene: TRBD1; CDR3nt: TGTGCCAGCAGCTCTGCCCCAACGGACAGGGGGAATGAGCAGTTCTTC; CDR3aa: CASSSAPTDRGNEQFF
abundance: NA; v_gene: TRBV20-1; j_gene: TRBJ1-4; d_gene: NA; CDR3nt: TGCAGTGCTAGAGCCGGGGGGTCCGGAAAACTGTTTTTT; CDR3aa: CSARAGGSGKLFF
abundance: few; v_gene: TRBV20-1; j_gene: TRBJ2-2; d_gene: TRBD1; CDR3nt: TGCAGTGCTACGGACAGGACGAACACCGGGGAGCTGTTTTTT; CDR3aa: CSATDRTNTGELFF
abundance: few; v_gene: TRBV6-4; j_gene: TRBJ1-1; d_gene: NA; CDR3nt: TGTGCCAGCAGTGACCGGGACAACACTGAAGCTTTCTTT; CDR3aa: CASSDRDNTEAFF
abundance: once; v_gene: TRBV7-8; j_gene: TRBJ2-7; d_gene: TRBD2; CDR3nt: TGTGCCAGCAGCCTCACTAGCGTCTCCTACGAGCAGTACTTC; CDR3aa: CASSLTSVSYEQYF
abundance: NA; v_gene: TRBV7-3; j_gene: TRBJ2-2; d_gene: NA; CDR3nt: TGTGCCAGCAGCCGATATCCGGTGGGGGGGCCTAACACCGGGGAGCTGTTTTTT; CDR3aa: CASSRYPVGGPNTGELFF
abundance: NA; v_gene: TRBV20-1; j_gene: TRBJ2-7; d_gene: TRBD2; CDR3nt: TGCAGTGCCCCTCCCGGACTAGACTACGAGCAGTACTTC; CDR3aa: CSAPPGLDYEQYF
abundance: NA; v_gene: TRBV7-2; j_gene: TRBJ2-7; d_gene: NA; CDR3nt: TGTGCCAGCAGCTTTGGCAGGCCAAGCTACGAGCAGTACTTC; CDR3aa: CASSFGRPSYEQYF
abundance: NA; v_gene: TRBV11-2; j_gene: TRBJ2-7; d_gene: TRBD2; CDR3nt: TGTGCCAGCAGAAAAAGCGGGACTAGCTCCTACGAGCAGTACTTC; CDR3aa: CASRKSGTSSYEQYF
abundance: NA; v_gene: TRBV28; j_gene: TRBJ2-7; d_gene: TRBD1; CDR3nt: TGTGCCAGCAGTCCGACAGGGGGGATGTTTAGGACTAGACCCTACGAGCAGTACTTC; CDR3aa: CASSPTGGMFRTRPYEQYF
abundance: NA; v_gene: TRBV20-1; j_gene: TRBJ2-3; d_gene: TRBD2; CDR3nt: TGCAGTGCTCCTGGGACTAGCTTGCGAAACACAGATACGCAGTATTTT; CDR3aa: CSAPGTSLRNTDTQYF
abundance: few; v_gene: TRBV7-9; j_gene: TRBJ1-4; d_gene: NA; CDR3nt: TGTGCCAGCAGCCCGGGCCCCCCTAATGAAAAACTGTTTTTT; CDR3aa: CASSPGPPNEKLFF
abundance: few; v_gene: TRBV5-8; j_gene: TRBJ1-5; d_gene: NA; CDR3nt: TGTGCCAGCAGCCCACCGACAGGCCGTTGGCCCCAGCATTTT; CDR3aa: CASSPPTGRWPQHF
abundance: NA; v_gene: TRBV30; j_gene: TRBJ2-7; d_gene: TRBD1; CDR3nt: TGTGCCTGGAATCTGGGACAGGGGTACCGGGGGCAGTACTTC; CDR3aa: CAWNLGQGYRGQYF
abundance: NA; v_gene: TRBV2; j_gene: TRBJ1-2; d_gene: NA; CDR3nt: TGTGCCAGCAGAGAATGGGGCAGCTATGGCTACACCTTC; CDR3aa: CASREWGSYGYTF
abundance: NA; v_gene: TRBV15; j_gene: TRBJ2-5; d_gene: TRBD2; CDR3nt: TGTGCCACCAAGGCGGGAGCAGGGCCCCAAGAGACCCAGTACTTC; CDR3aa: CATKAGAGPQETQYF
abundance: NA; v_gene: TRBV6-2/TRBV6-3; j_gene: TRBJ2-3; d_gene: NA; CDR3nt: TGTGCCAGCAGGGAGGGGTATTCCCTAGATACGCAGTATTTT; CDR3aa: CASREGYSLDTQYF
abundance: NA; v_gene: TRBV6-1; j_gene: TRBJ2-2; d_gene: NA; CDR3nt: TGTGCCAGCAGTGAAGCGCTAGACACCGGGGAGCTGTTTTTT; CDR3aa: CASSEALDTGELFF
abundance: NA; v_gene: TRBV4-2; j_gene: TRBJ1-2; d_gene: NA; CDR3nt: TGTGCCAGCAGCCAAGCCCAGGGCCTATCCGACTATGGCTACACCTTC; CDR3aa: CASSQAQGLSDYGYTF
abundance: NA; v_gene: TRBV12-3/TRBV12-4; j_gene: TRBJ2-3; d_gene: NA; CDR3nt: TGTGCCAGCAGCGCCGTGCTCCCCCCAGATACGCAGTATTTT; CDR3aa: CASSAVLPPDTQYF
abundance: few; v_gene: TRBV7-2; j_gene: TRBJ2-7; d_gene: TRBD2; CDR3nt: TGTGCCAGCAGCTTACGAAAAGGACTAGCGTTCGAGCAGTACTTC; CDR3aa: CASSLRKGLAFEQYF
abundance: NA; v_gene: TRBV20-1; j_gene: TRBJ1-5; d_gene: TRBD1; CDR3nt: TGCAGTGCTAGAACCGGGACAGAGAATCAGCCCCAGCATTTT; CDR3aa: CSARTGTENQPQHF
abundance: once; v_gene: TRBV5-1; j_gene: TRBJ2-1; d_gene: NA; CDR3nt: TGCGCCAGCACGACCGACAGCTCCTACAATGAGCAGTTCTTC; CDR3aa: CASTTDSSYNEQFF
abundance: few; v_gene: TRBV23-1; j_gene: TRBJ1-3; d_gene: NA; CDR3nt: TGCGCCAGCAGTCAATCGTGGAGGACCGATCGGCCTGGAAACACCATATATTTT; CDR3aa: CASSQSWRTDRPGNTIYF
abundance: NA; v_gene: TRBV6-1; j_gene: TRBJ1-3; d_gene: NA; CDR3nt: TGTGCCAGCGACCGCGACAGCTCCTACACCATATATTTT; CDR3aa: CASDRDSSYTIYF
abundance: NA; v_gene: TRBV6-4; j_gene: TRBJ2-3; d_gene: TRBD2; CDR3nt: TGTGCCAGCAGTGAGGGGCCTAGCGGCGGCACAGATACGCAGTATTTT; CDR3aa: CASSEGPSGGTDTQYF
abundance: NA; v_gene: TRBV3-1; j_gene: TRBJ2-2; d_gene: TRBD1; CDR3nt: TGTGCCAGCAGCCAAAGGGACAGACCGAACACCGGGGAGCTGTTTTTT; CDR3aa: CASSQRDRPNTGELFF
abundance: NA; v_gene: TRBV7-3; j_gene: TRBJ2-1; d_gene: TRBD2; CDR3nt: TGTGCCAGCCATTATCCGGGACTAGCGGGACCTAGCTCCTACAATGAGCAGTTCTTC; CDR3aa: CASHYPGLAGPSSYNEQFF
abundance: NA; v_gene: TRBV20-1; j_gene: TRBJ2-7; d_gene: TRBD2; CDR3nt: TGCAGTGCTAGAGAGGCCCCCGGACTAGCGGGAGCCTACGAGCAGTACTTC; CDR3aa: CSAREAPGLAGAYEQYF
abundance: NA; v_gene: TRBV20-1; j_gene: TRBJ2-3; d_gene: TRBD2; CDR3nt: TGCAGTGCGCAAGCGGGAAGCCCCACAGATACGCAGTATTTT; CDR3aa: CSAQAGSPTDTQYF
abundance: once; v_gene: TRBV7-6; j_gene: TRBJ1-2; d_gene: NA; CDR3nt: TGTGCCAGCAGCTTAGCCGCAGGCCCCAACTATGGCTACACCTTC; CDR3aa: CASSLAAGPNYGYTF
abundance: NA; v_gene: TRBV4-3; j_gene: TRBJ2-1; d_gene: NA; CDR3nt: TGCGCCAGCAGCCAAGATTTACTATTTGAGCAGTTCTTC; CDR3aa: CASSQDLLFEQFF
abundance: NA; v_gene: TRBV10-3; j_gene: TRBJ2-5; d_gene: TRBD1; CDR3nt: TGTGCCATCAATGACAACAGGGGGATGGAGACCCAGTACTTC; CDR3aa: CAINDNRGMETQYF
abundance: NA; v_gene: TRBV20-1; j_gene: TRBJ1-1; d_gene: NA; CDR3nt: TGCAGTGCTTTCCGGGACGAAGCTTTCTTT; CDR3aa: CSAFRDEAFF
abundance: NA; v_gene: TRBV21-1; j_gene: TRBJ1-3; d_gene: NA; CDR3nt: TGTGCCAGCAGCAAAATAGGGGGGGGGACAGCTGGAAACACCATATATTTT; CDR3aa: CASSKIGGGTAGNTIYF
abundance: NA; v_gene: TRBV25-1; j_gene: TRBJ2-2; d_gene: NA; CDR3nt: TGTGCCAGCAGTGACTTGGGATTACTTTCCGGGGAGCTGTTTTTT; CDR3aa: CASSDLGLLSGELFF